Below, 24 T cell receptor beta chains from the same sample are listed, as sequenced in a study of Graves' ophthalmopathy and Graves' hyperthyroidism. RNA transcripts served as template for amplifying TCR beta CDR3 sequences. Amplification began with first-round RT-PCR using HTBI primers, then second-round multiplex PCR was performed. From the multiplex PCR reads, TCRdb called clonotypes with MiXCR, one entry per CDR3 protein. The sample yields about 620,000 distinct CDR3 sequences, 22% seen once. Sequencing was carried out using peripheral blood. The source of these receptors is a young woman with stable Graves' hyperthyroidism. Some clones in this sample may be carry-over from other donors' samples.

The chain couples TRBV11-2 to TRBJ1-1, with D uncertain. This CDR3 is built from 14 residues. V lost 6 bases and J lost 1, with 12 bases in between. Germline assignment: CDR1 SGHAT and CDR2 FQNNGV. The CDR3 DNA reads as TGTGCCAGCAGAAACAGACCGCCGAACACTGAAGCTTTCTTT. This translates into CASRNRPPNTEAFF.

Ten or more counts support this clonotype. V gene TRBV19 combines with J gene TRBJ1-1; unclear D gene. The CDR3 has 14 amino acids. Deletions cut 6 bases from V and 1 base from J, with 12 bases between. Per the germline V gene, CDR1 is LNHDA and CDR2 is SQIVND (reference sequence). The CDR3, as DNA: TGTGCCAGTAGGAACACCCAACCGAACACTGAAGCTTTCTTT. It specifies CASRNTQPNTEAFF. The variable domain in full, completed from reference TRBV19 and TRBJ1-1, reads DGGITQSPKYLFRKEGQNVTLSCEQNLNHDAMYWYRQDPGQGLRLIYYSQIVNDFQKGDIAEGYSVSREKKESFPLTVTSAQKNPTAFYLCASRNTQPNTEAFFGQGTRLTVV.

This clonotype was detected ten times or more. This chain links TRBV10-2 with TRBJ2-7, with D perhaps being TRBD1 or TRBD2 (5 bases each). Germline CDR1 WSHSY, CDR2 SAAADI. This CDR3 is built from 15 residues. Trimming removed 0 bases at V and 2 bases at J, with 11 bases between. CDR3 nucleotides: TGCGCCAGCAGTGAGTCGAGGGGCCCGACCTACGAGCAGTACTTC. Translated, it gives CASSESRGPTYEQYF.

This clonotype was counted only a few times. The chain is built from TRBV6-1 and TRBJ2-2, with 14 bases matching TRBD2. The CDR3 is made up of 19 amino acids. Germline V gives CDR1 MNHNS, CDR2 SASEGT. V lost 4 bases, J lost 0 bases, and 7 bases stayed unmatched. DNA of the CDR3: TGTGCCAGCAGTGCCCAGACTAGCGGGGGGGCCGCGAACACCGGGGAGCTGTTTTTT. It codes for CASSAQTSGGAANTGELFF.

This rearrangement joins TRBV12-3 or TRBV12-4 to TRBJ2-2, with 11 bases aligning to TRBD1. V was clipped by 6 bases and J by 4 bases; unmatched bases: 4. The CDR3 has 15 amino acids. Here the CDR3 reads CASRGQGAGTGELFF. CDR3 DNA sequence: TGTGCCAGCAGAGGACAGGGGGCGGGCACCGGGGAGCTGTTTTTT.

This clonotype occurred many times. This sequence joins TRBV6-1 and TRBJ2-7; D possibly uses TRBD1 or TRBD2 (5 bases each). Germline CDR1 reads MNHNS; CDR2 reads SASEGT. The CDR3 spans 12 residues. V lost 8 bases and J 1 base, leaving 9 bases between the germline ends. DNA for the CDR3: TGTGCCAGCGGGACGATTTCCTACGAGCAGTACTTC. Its protein is CASGTISYEQYF.

This clonotype was seen ten or more times. The rearrangement uses TRBV28 and TRBJ2-7, with 7 bases lining up with TRBD1. There are 12 residues in the CDR3. CDR1 is MDHEN and CDR2 is SYDVKM in the germline V gene. Unmatched junction bases numbered 4, after V lost 8 bases and J lost 3 bases. The chain's CDR3 is CASRDSNYEQYF. In DNA, the CDR3 is TGTGCCAGCCGGGACAGCAACTACGAGCAGTACTTC.

A few counts support this clonotype. A read error may account for a junction end that differs from germline. The V and J genes are TRBV29-1 and TRBJ1-1; TRBD1 matches 7 bases. The CDR3 is 13 residues long. Germline V gene sequence: CDR1 SQVTM, CDR2 ANQGSEA. CDR3 sequence reads: CSVPGQQNPEAFF. DNA of the CDR3: TGCAGCGTGCCGGGACAGCAGAACCCTGAAGCTTTCTTT.

This clonotype was found a few times. The chain is built from TRBV20-1 and TRBJ1-3, with TRBD1 identical over 8 bases. Per the germline V gene, CDR1 is DFQATT and CDR2 is SNEGSKA (reference sequence). Trimming took 2 bases from V and 2 from J; bases not matched to a gene: 11. CDR3 length equals 17 residues. The chain's CDR3 is CSARPLFDRGAGNTIYF. DNA of the CDR3: TGCAGTGCTAGACCCCTCTTTGACAGGGGCGCTGGAAACACCATATATTTT.

This clonotype was recorded a few times. The chain has TRBV12-3 or TRBV12-4 and TRBJ1-2, with 7 bases lining up with TRBD1. CDR3 length equals 14 residues. V lost 1 base to trimming and J lost 6 bases; unmatched junction nucleotides: 5. In DNA form, the CDR3 reads TGTGCCAGCAGTTTAGAAGTACAGGGGAATGGCTACACCTTC. The encoded protein is CASSLEVQGNGYTF.

Comment on this clonotype: A much larger clone lies a single base off, so this may be a read error. This sequence joins TRBV19 and TRBJ1-5; D perhaps matches TRBD1 (5 bases). This CDR3 spans 13 amino acids. Trimming removed 7 bases at V and 8 bases at J, with 15 bases between. Per the germline V gene, CDR1 is LNHDA and CDR2 is SQIVND (reference sequence). The CDR3 DNA reads as TGTGCCAGTAATCCGGGGGTGGGCGAGCCCCAGCATTTT. Translated, it gives CASNPGVGEPQHF.

This clonotype has a count of ten or more. The V call is TRBV28, the J call TRBJ2-7, with 11 bases that match TRBD1. Per germline, CDR1 MDHEN and CDR2 SYDVKM. This CDR3 is built from 17 residues. Germline trimming cut 6 bases from V and 0 bases from J; bases unmatched to any gene: 10. The CDR3 DNA reads as TGTGCCAGCAGACCGCCACCGGGACAGGGGGGCTCCTACGAGCAGTACTTC. Protein sequence: CASRPPPGQGGSYEQYF.

Many counts were recorded for this clonotype. This chain uses TRBV6-1 with TRBJ1-1; tentatively, D is TRBD1 (6 bases). CDR1 MNHNS and CDR2 SASEGT come from the germline V gene. The V gene lost 3 bases and the J gene lost 4 bases, with 12 bases spanning the gap. CDR3 length: 14 amino acids. The CDR3 sequence: CASSDWGAGTEAFF. CDR3 coding DNA: TGTGCCAGCAGTGATTGGGGGGCTGGCACTGAAGCTTTCTTT.

This clonotype has ten or more counts. The rearrangement joins TRBV12-3 or TRBV12-4 to TRBJ2-7, with a possible D match to TRBD2 (6 bases). The V end lost 4 bases, the J end lost 5 bases, and 9 bases lay between the germline ends. The CDR3 runs to 12 residues. CDR3 protein: CASSWGGHEQYF. CDR3 DNA sequence: TGTGCCAGCAGTTGGGGAGGCCACGAGCAGTACTTC.

This clonotype was recorded at least ten times. This chain links TRBV7-9 with TRBJ1-2; D is undetermined. This CDR3 is built from 13 residues. Germline CDR1 is SEHNR and CDR2 is FQNEAQ (reference sequence). V gave up 1 base and J gave up 8 bases, with 11 bases separating them. The CDR3 sequence: CASSLDTSRGYTF. CDR3 DNA: TGTGCCAGCAGCTTAGACACATCTCGAGGCTACACCTTC.

The sample holds many counts of this clonotype. The genes are TRBV11-1 and TRBJ2-7; no firm D call. Trimming took off 5 bases at V and 1 base at J, with 21 bases between the two ends. The CDR3 has 17 amino acids. Germline lookup yields CDR1 SGHAT and CDR2 FQDESV (reference sequence). CDR3 bases: TGTGCCAGCAGCGACCCCTACGATGGGCCGCAATCCTACGAGCAGTACTTC. Protein: CASSDPYDGPQSYEQYF.

This clonotype was seen repeatedly, ten times or more. The CDR3 DNA is TGTGCCAGCAGTTTGTGGGGACAGGGGACGAACACTGAAGCTTTCTTT. Protein product: CASSLWGQGTNTEAFF. The chain combines TRBV28 with TRBJ1-1; 10 bases map to TRBD1. Looked up from germline, CDR1 is MDHEN and CDR2 is SYDVKM. J gave up 1 base and V 3 bases, and 5 bases lay outside the gene matches. The CDR3 consists of 16 residues. Full variable domain (outside the CDR3, taken from reference TRBV28 and TRBJ1-1): DVKVTQSSRYLVKRTGEKVFLECVQDMDHENMFWYRQDPGLGLRLIYFSYDVKMKEKGDIPEGYSVSREKKERFSLILESASTNQTSMYLCASSLWGQGTNTEAFFGQGTRLTVV.

This clonotype was counted many times. This chain connects TRBV6-4 to TRBJ2-2; no clear D gene. Germline V CDR1 and CDR2: MRHNA, SNTAGT. The V gene lost 2 bases and the J gene lost 3 bases, with 4 bases spanning the gap. CDR3 length: 13 amino acids. CDR3 nucleotides: TGTGCCAGCAGTGACAGGGACACCGGGGAGCTGTTTTTT. This encodes CASSDRDTGELFF.

This clonotype was counted many times. The chain links TRBV28 to TRBJ1-3; tentatively, D is TRBD1 (6 bases). CDR1 and CDR2 (germline): MDHEN, SYDVKM. The CDR3 runs to 14 residues. V lost 4 bases and J 3 bases, leaving 10 bases between the germline ends. CDR3 coding DNA: TGTGCCAGCAGTTCTCAGGGGAATGGAAACACCATATATTTT. This encodes CASSSQGNGNTIYF.

The table lists this clonotype with many counts. V and J are TRBV28 and TRBJ1-2; D not certain. V lost 5 bases and J lost 3, with 10 bases in between. The germline gives CDR1 MDHEN, CDR2 SYDVKM. The CDR3 runs to 13 residues. The CDR3 DNA sequence: TGTGCCAGCAGTCATGACGGAGACTATGGCTACACCTTC. It yields the protein CASSHDGDYGYTF.

This clonotype came up many times. The J gene is TRBJ2-5, the V gene TRBV5-1; TRBD2 agrees at 14 bases. Germline CDR1 and CDR2: SGHRS and YFSETQ. The V segment lost 3 bases and the J segment 2 bases; nucleotides outside the gene matches: 9. The CDR3 has 18 amino acids. The CDR3 sequence: CASSYGGLAGALQETQYF. The CDR3 bases are TGCGCCAGCAGCTATGGGGGACTAGCGGGAGCCTTACAAGAGACCCAGTACTTC.

The chain has TRBV7-8 and TRBJ2-5; D unresolved. Germline CDR1 reads SGHVS; CDR2 reads FQNEAQ. The CDR3 totals 12 residues. Trimming shortened V by 2 bases and J by 4 bases, and 5 bases separated the two germline ends. CDR3 sequence (DNA): TGTGCCAGCAGCTTAATTAGAGAGACCCAGTACTTC. This sequence encodes CASSLIRETQYF.

There are many counts of this clonotype. The rearrangement uses TRBV2 and TRBJ1-1; 8 nucleotides agree with TRBD1. CDR1 is SNHLY and CDR2 is FYNNEI in the germline V gene. CDR3 length equals 15 residues. Unmatched junction bases numbered 10, after V lost 6 bases and J lost 4 bases. This chain's CDR3 is CASSEDRAWSTEAFF. As DNA, the CDR3 is TGTGCCAGCAGCGAGGACAGGGCTTGGAGCACTGAAGCTTTCTTT. Full variable domain (missing parts from reference TRBV2 and TRBJ1-1): EPEVTQTPSHQVTQMGQEVILRCVPISNHLYFYWYRQILGQKVEFLVSFYNNEISEKSEIFDDQFSVERPDGSNFTLKIRSTKLEDSAMYFCASSEDRAWSTEAFFGQGTRLTVV.

This clonotype was detected many times. V is TRBV2 and J is TRBJ1-2; D not resolved. V was trimmed by 5 bases and J by 4 bases, leaving 11 bases between them. Germline V gene sequence: CDR1 SNHLY, CDR2 FYNNEI. The CDR3 has 13 amino acids. The CDR3, as DNA: TGTGCCAGCAGTCCCCGGGCCACCTATGGCTACACCTTC. It codes for CASSPRATYGYTF.